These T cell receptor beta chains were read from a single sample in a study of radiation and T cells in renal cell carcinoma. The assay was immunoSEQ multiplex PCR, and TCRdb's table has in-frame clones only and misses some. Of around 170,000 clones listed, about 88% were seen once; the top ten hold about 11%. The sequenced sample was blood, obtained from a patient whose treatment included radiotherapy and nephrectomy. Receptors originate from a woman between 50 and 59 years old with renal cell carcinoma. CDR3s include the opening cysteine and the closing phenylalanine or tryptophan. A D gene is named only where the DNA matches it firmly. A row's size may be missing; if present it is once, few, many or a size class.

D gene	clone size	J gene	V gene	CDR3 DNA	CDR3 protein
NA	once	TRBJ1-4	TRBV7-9	TGTGCCAGCAGCCCCCGGTGGGGGGCAACTAATGAAAAACTGTTTTTT	CASSPRWGATNEKLFF
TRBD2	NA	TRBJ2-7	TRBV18	TGTGCCAGCTCACCATCGCAGGGGACTAGAAATTACGAGCAGTACTTC	CASSPSQGTRNYEQYF
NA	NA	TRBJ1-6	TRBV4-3	TGCGCCAGCAGATCTTGGCGGGACAACTATAATTCACCCCTCCACTTT	CASRSWRDNYNSPLHF
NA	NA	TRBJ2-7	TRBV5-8	TGTGCCAGCAGCTCCCTCGCCCGCGACAGCTTTGCCATCACTCCCTACGAGCAGTACTTC	CASSSLARDSFAITPYEQYF
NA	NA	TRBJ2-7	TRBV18	TGTGCCAGCTCTACGACCGATTTCTCCTACGAGCAGTACTTC	CASSTTDFSYEQYF
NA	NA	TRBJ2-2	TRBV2	TGTGCCAGCAGTGAATTCGGGGGGAACACCGGGGAGCTGTTTTTT	CASSEFGGNTGELFF
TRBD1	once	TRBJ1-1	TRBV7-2	TGTGCCAGCAGCGTGGGACAGAGTAACACTGAAGCTTTCTTT	CASSVGQSNTEAFF
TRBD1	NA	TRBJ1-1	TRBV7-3	TGTGCCAGCAGCCCGGGACAGGGGGCTGAAGCTTTCTTT	CASSPGQGAEAFF
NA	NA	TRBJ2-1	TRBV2	TGTGCCAGCAATCCGAATGAGTACAATGAGCAGTTCTTC	CASNPNEYNEQFF
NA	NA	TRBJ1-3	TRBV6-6	TGTGCCAGCATCGGACGGAACTCTGGAAACACCATATATTTT	CASIGRNSGNTIYF
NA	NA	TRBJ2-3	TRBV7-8	TGTGCCAGCAGTTCCTTCTTTCGACAATACACAGATACGCAGTATTTT	CASSSFFRQYTDTQYF
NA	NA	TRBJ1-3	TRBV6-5	TGTGCCAGCAGTTACTCGATGGGGGTCTCTGGAAACACCATATATTTT	CASSYSMGVSGNTIYF
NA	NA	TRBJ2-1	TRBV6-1	TGTGCCAGCAGACTTACCGGGACCGGGCCGTTCTTC	CASRLTGTGPFF
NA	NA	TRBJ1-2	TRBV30	TGTGCCTGGAGTGTACAGAATGGCTACACCTTC	CAWSVQNGYTF
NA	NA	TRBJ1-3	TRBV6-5	TGTGCCAGCAGTTACGTGGGTCTCTCTGGAAACACCATATATTTT	CASSYVGLSGNTIYF
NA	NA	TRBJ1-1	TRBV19	TGTGCCAGTAGTAGGGGCCCGAACACTGAAGCTTTCTTT	CASSRGPNTEAFF
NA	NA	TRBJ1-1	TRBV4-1	TGCGCCAGCAGCCTGACCGGGAGCCCCTATGCACAAGCTTTCTTT	CASSLTGSPYAQAFF
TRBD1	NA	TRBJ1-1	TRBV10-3	TGTGCCATCAGTGAGTCGGGACAGGGGACCACTGAAGCTTTCTTT	CAISESGQGTTEAFF
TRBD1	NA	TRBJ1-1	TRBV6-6	TGTGCCAGCAGCCACCGCGACAGGGGAGACACTGAAGCTTTCTTT	CASSHRDRGDTEAFF
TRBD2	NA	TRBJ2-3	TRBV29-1	TGCAGCGTTGGGGCTAGCGGAACAGATACGCAGTATTTT	CSVGASGTDTQYF
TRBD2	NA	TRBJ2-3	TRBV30	TGTGCCTCGTCAGCGGGGGGCGCAGATACGCAGTATTTT	CASSAGGADTQYF
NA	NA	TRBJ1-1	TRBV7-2	TGTGCCAGCAGCCCTTTAGGTGGGACGAACACTGAAGCTTTCTTT	CASSPLGGTNTEAFF
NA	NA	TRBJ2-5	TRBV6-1	TGTGCCAGCAGTGAAGGATGGTTGGGGGGAGAGACCCAGTACTTC	CASSEGWLGGETQYF
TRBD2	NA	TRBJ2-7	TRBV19	TGTGCCAGTAGTATAGATGCTAGCGGGTACTACGAGCAGTACTTC	CASSIDASGYYEQYF
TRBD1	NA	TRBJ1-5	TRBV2	TGTGCCAGCAGTGCATTGCCCGGGACAGGGGGCACGCAGCCCCAGCATTTT	CASSALPGTGGTQPQHF
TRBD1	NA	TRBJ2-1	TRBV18	TGTGCCAGCTCACCCGGCCCGACAGGGACGAATGAGCAGTTCTTC	CASSPGPTGTNEQFF
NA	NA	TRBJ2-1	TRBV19	TGTGCCAGTAGTTCCGCCACGTCGGGACGTGGGTATGAGCAGTTCTTC	CASSSATSGRGYEQFF
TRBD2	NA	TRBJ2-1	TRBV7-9	TGTGCCAGCAGCTTAGACATCGGCGGGGGGGCGAATGAGCAGTTCTTC	CASSLDIGGGANEQFF
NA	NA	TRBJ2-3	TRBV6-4	TGTGCCAGCAGTGACCTAGGCACAGATACGCAGTATTTT	CASSDLGTDTQYF
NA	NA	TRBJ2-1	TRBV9	TGTGCCAGCAGCGGTCTCTACAATGAGCAGTTCTTC	CASSGLYNEQFF
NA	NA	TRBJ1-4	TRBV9	TGTGCCAGCAGCGTAGGTGTCAGCTCAACTAATGAAAAACTGTTTTTT	CASSVGVSSTNEKLFF
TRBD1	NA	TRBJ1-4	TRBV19	TGTGCCAGTAGTCAATCCGGGACAGGGACTAATGAAAAACTGTTTTTT	CASSQSGTGTNEKLFF
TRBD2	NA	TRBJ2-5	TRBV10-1	TGCGCCAGCAGCGAAACAACCGGGACTAGCAGAGAGACCCAGTACTTC	CASSETTGTSRETQYF
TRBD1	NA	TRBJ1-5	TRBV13	TGTGCCAGCAGCTTTGGGACAGGGGGGAATAGCAATCAGCCCCAGCATTTT	CASSFGTGGNSNQPQHF
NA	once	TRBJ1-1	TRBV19	TGTGCCAGTAGTATACGCGACAGACGAGGTGAAGCTTTCTTT	CASSIRDRRGEAFF
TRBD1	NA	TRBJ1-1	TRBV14	TGTGCCAGCTCGGGACAGGGGTTTAAGATGAACACTGAAGCTTTCTTT	CASSGQGFKMNTEAFF
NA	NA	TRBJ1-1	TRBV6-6	TGTGCCAGCTCTACCCGACAGCCTGAAGCTTTCTTT	CASSTRQPEAFF
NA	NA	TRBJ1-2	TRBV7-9	TGTGCCAGCAGCTTAGGCCGAAGGTCCTATGGCTACACCTTC	CASSLGRRSYGYTF
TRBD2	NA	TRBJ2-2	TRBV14	TGTGCCAGCAGCCCCACACTGACTAGCCCCGGGGAGCTGTTTTTT	CASSPTLTSPGELFF
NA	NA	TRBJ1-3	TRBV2	TGTGCCAGCAGTGACGGACATCGAAACACCATATATTTT	CASSDGHRNTIYF
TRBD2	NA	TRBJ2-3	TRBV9	TGTGCCAGCAGCGTAGGTGGGGGGGTTCGCACAGATACGCAGTATTTT	CASSVGGGVRTDTQYF
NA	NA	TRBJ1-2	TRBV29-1	TGCAGCGTTGAAGATCGCAGTAGGCAGCCCTCCTATGGCTACACCTTC	CSVEDRSRQPSYGYTF
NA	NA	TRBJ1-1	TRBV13	TGTGCCAGCAGCTCCTTCAACCCGAACACTGAAGCTTTCTTT	CASSSFNPNTEAFF
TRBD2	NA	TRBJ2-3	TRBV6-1	TGTGCCAGCAGTGAAGGGCTAGCGGGGACCACAGATACGCAGTATTTT	CASSEGLAGTTDTQYF
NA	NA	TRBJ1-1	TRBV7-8	TGTGCCAGCAGCTTAGCCGAGGGCACTGAAGCTTTCTTT	CASSLAEGTEAFF
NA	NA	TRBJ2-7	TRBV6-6	TGTGCCAGCAGTTACTCCCCCGCCTCCTACGAGCAGTACTTC	CASSYSPASYEQYF
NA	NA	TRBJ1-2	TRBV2	TGTGCCAGCAGTGAAGGCCAGGGAGACAAATATGGCTACACCTTC	CASSEGQGDKYGYTF
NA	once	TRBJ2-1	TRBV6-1	TGTGCCAGCAACGATTTGATCTATGAGCAGTTCTTC	CASNDLIYEQFF
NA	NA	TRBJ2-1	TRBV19	TGTGCCAGTAAGAGGGTGAGGGCGGACAATGAGCAGTTCTTC	CASKRVRADNEQFF
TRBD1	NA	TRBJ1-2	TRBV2	TGTGCCAGCACGAGGACAGGGAGCTATGGCTACACCTTC	CASTRTGSYGYTF
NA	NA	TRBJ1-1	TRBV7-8	TGTGCCAGCAGCTCCCCAGAGGCCATGAACACTGAAGCTTTCTTT	CASSSPEAMNTEAFF
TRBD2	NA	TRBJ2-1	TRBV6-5	TGTGCCAGCATTCGGGCGGGGGGGCCCAGGGATGAGCAGTTCTTC	CASIRAGGPRDEQFF
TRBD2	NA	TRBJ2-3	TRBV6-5	TGTGCCAGCAGTTCTACTAGCGGGGGGGCGTTTACGCAGTATTTT	CASSSTSGGAFTQYF
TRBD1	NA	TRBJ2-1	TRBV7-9	TGTGTCCTTACAGGGGGCTACTACAATGAGCAGTTCTTC	CVLTGGYYNEQFF
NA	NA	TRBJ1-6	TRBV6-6	TGTGCCAGCACCGGACAGCGTTATAATTCACCCCTCCACTTT	CASTGQRYNSPLHF
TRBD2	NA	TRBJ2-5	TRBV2	TGTGCCAGCAGTGAGATGGTCGAGCGGGGGGAGACCCAGTACTTC	CASSEMVERGETQYF